A single sample is the source of the 5 T cell receptor beta chains below, sequenced in a study of shared clonotypes between healthy human individuals. TCRdb keeps only in-frame clones here, not all; method: immunoSEQ multiplex PCR. The sample carries about 680,000 clones, roughly 94% recorded once. Terminally differentiated effector memory CD45RA+ cells were excluded by CCR7 positive selection of CD45RO-negative cells. What was sequenced was naive CD8+ T cells sorted from blood. The origin of the receptors is a man aged 25 to 40 in good health.

V usage is TRBV5-1 and J usage is TRBJ2-7, with a possible D match to TRBD2 (6 bases). The CDR3 has 14 residues. In germline, CDR1 is SGHRS, CDR2 YFSETQ. Trimming left V 0 bases short and J 4 bases short, with 11 bases between. DNA of the CDR3: TGCGCCAGCAGCTTGGTCGCGGAGGGGTACGAGCAGTACTTC. This sequence encodes CASSLVAEGYEQYF.

The V call is TRBV6-1, the J call TRBJ1-5; possible D gene TRBD1, 6 bases. Germline V gene data show CDR1 as MNHNS and CDR2 as SASEGT. This CDR3 comprises 14 residues. Trimming pared 2 bases from V and 6 bases from J, leaving 11 bases between. CDR3 in amino acids: CASSERQGFQPQHF. CDR3 nucleotide sequence: TGTGCCAGCAGTGAAAGGCAGGGGTTTCAGCCCCAGCATTTT.

The chain combines TRBV9 with TRBJ2-7; maybe TRBD1 (5 bases). The CDR3 is made up of 18 amino acids. Germline lookup yields CDR1 SGDLS and CDR2 YYNGEE. V lost 3 bases and J lost 0, with 22 bases in between. The CDR3: CASSEGAQGSLSSYEQYF. CDR3 bases: TGTGCCAGCAGCGAAGGGGCTCAAGGGTCCCTAAGCTCCTACGAGCAGTACTTC.

V usage is TRBV14 and J usage is TRBJ2-1; 10 bases map to TRBD2. V shed 0 bases, J shed 5 bases, and the junction held 4 bases outside the gene matches. Germline V gives CDR1 SGHDN, CDR2 FVKESK. This CDR3 has 16 residues. CDR3 region: CASSQDWLAGDNEQFF. DNA for the CDR3: TGTGCCAGCAGCCAAGATTGGCTAGCGGGGGACAATGAGCAGTTCTTC. Looking up the rest from reference TRBV14 and TRBJ2-1 gives the full variable domain: EAGVTQFPSHSVIEKGQTVTLRCDPISGHDNLYWYRRVMGKEIKFLLHFVKESKQDESGMPNNRFLAERTGGTYSTLKVQPAELEDSGVYFCASSQDWLAGDNEQFFGPGTRLTVL.

The CDR3 nucleotides are TGTGCCAGCAGTTTAGGCGCAGGGGAGCTGTTTTTT. Translating gives CASSLGAGELFF. The V call is TRBV28, the J call TRBJ2-2, with D hard to call. The germline V and J ends were trimmed by 2 bases and 8 bases, with 6 bases remaining between them. CDR3 length: 12 amino acids. The germline gives CDR1 MDHEN, CDR2 SYDVKM.